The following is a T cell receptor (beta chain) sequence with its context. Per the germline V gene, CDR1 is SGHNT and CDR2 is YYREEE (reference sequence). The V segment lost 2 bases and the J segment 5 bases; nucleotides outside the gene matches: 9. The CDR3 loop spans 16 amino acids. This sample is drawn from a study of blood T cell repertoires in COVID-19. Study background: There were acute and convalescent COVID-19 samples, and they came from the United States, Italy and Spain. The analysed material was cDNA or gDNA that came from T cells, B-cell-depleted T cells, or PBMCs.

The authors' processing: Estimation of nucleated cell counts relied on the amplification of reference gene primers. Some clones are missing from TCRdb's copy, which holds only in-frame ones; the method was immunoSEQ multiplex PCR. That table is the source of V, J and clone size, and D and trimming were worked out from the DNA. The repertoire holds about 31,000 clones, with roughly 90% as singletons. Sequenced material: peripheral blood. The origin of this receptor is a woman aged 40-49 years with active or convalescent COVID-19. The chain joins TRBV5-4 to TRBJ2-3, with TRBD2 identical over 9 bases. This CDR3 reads CASSFEAGGPGDTQYF. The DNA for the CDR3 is TGTGCCAGCAGCTTTGAGGCGGGGGGGCCCGGAGATACGCAGTATTTT.